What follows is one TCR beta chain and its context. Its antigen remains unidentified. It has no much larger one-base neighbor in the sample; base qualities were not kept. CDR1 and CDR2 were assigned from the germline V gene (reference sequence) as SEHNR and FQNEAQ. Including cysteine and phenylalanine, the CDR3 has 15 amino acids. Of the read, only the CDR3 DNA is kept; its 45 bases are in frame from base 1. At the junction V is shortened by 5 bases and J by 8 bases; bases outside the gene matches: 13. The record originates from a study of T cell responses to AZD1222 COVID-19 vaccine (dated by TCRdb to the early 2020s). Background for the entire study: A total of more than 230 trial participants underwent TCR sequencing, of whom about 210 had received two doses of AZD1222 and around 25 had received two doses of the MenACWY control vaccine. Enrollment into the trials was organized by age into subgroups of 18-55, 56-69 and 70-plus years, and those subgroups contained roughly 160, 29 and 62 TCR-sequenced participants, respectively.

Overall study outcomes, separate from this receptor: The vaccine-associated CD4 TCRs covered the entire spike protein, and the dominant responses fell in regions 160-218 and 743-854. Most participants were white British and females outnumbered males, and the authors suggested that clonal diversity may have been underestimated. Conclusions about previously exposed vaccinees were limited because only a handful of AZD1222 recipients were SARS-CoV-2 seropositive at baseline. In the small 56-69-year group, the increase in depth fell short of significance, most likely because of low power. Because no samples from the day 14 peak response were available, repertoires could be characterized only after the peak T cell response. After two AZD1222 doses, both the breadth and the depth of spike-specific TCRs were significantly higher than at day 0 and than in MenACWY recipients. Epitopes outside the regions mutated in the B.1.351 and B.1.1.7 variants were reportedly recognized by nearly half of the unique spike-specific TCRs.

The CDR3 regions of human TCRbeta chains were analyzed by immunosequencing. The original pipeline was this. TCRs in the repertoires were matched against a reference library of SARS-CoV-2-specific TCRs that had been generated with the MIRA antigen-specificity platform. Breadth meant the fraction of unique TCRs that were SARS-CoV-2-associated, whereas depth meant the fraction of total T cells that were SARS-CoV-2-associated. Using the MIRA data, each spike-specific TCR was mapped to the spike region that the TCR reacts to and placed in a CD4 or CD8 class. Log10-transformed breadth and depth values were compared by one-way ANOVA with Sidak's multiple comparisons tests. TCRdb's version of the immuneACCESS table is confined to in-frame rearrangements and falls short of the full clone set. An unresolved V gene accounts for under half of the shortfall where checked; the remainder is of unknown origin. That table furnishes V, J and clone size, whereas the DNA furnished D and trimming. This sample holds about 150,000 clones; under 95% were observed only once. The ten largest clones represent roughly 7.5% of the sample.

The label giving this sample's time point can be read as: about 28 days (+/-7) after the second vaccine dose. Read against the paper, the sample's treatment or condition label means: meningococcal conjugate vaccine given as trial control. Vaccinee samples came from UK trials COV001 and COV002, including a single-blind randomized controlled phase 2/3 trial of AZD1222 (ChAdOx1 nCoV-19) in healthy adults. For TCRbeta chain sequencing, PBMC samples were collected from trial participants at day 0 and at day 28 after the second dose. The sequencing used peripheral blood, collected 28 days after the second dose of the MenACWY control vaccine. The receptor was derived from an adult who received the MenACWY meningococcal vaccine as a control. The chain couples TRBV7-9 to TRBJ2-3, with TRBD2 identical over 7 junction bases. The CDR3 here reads CASSRPGREVGTQYF. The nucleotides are TGTGCCAGCAGCCGTCCTGGGAGGGAGGTGGGTACGCAGTATTTT. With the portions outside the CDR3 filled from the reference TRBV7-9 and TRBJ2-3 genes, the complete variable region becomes DTGVSQNPRHKITKRGQNVTFRCDPISEHNRLYWYRQTLGQGPEFLTYFQNEAQLEKSRLLSDRFSAERPKGSFSTLEIQRTEQGDSAMYLCASSRPGREVGTQYFGPGTRLTVL.